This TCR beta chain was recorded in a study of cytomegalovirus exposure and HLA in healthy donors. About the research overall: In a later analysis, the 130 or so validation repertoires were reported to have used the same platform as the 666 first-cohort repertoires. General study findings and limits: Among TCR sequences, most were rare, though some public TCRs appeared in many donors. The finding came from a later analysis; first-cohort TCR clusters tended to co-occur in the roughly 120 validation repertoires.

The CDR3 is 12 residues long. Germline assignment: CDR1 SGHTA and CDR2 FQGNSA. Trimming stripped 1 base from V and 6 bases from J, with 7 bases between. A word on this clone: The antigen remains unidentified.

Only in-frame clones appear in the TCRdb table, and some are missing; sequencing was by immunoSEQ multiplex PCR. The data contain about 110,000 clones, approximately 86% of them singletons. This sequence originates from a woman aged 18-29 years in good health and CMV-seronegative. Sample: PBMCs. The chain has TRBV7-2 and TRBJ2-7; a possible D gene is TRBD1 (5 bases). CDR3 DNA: TGTGCCAGCAGCTTAGGACAGATCGAGCAGTACTTC. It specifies CASSLGQIEQYF.